One T cell receptor (beta chain) is described in this entry. The data were taken from a study of technical replicates of blood from several donors. Generated by immunoSEQ multiplex PCR, the TCRdb table keeps only in-frame clones and is missing some. There are 55,000 to 70,000 clones in the sample; 70% to 90% occur only once, and about 5% lies in the top ten. The origin of this receptor is a human donor in good health. Some clones in this sample may be carry-over from other donors' samples. Source material: PBMCs.

In nucleotides, the CDR3 is TGTGCCAGCAGCTTTCGCAACTCCGCGACAGATACGCAGTATTTT. This gives the protein CASSFRNSATDTQYF. V usage is TRBV11-2 and J usage is TRBJ2-3; D remains unclear. The CDR3 is 15 residues long. V was cut by 3 bases and J by 3 bases, with 13 bases left in between. Germline assignment: CDR1 SGHAT and CDR2 FQNNGV.